The present TCR beta chain was sequenced within a study of shared clonotypes between healthy human individuals. Whole-study results and caveats: Exclusively blood specimens were collected; tissue repertoires likely differ.

Note on this clone: Its matching antigen is unknown.

After removal of 5 bases from V and 5 bases from J, the junction contained 6 bases not matched to a gene. The germline CDR1 and CDR2 sequences are SGHAT and FQNNGV. The CDR3 has 14 residues. Sequencing was performed with immunoSEQ multiplex PCR; in TCRdb, only in-frame clones are kept and a portion is missing. The repertoire has hundreds of thousands of clones, less than 85% of them found once; the top ten carry roughly 1.7%. This TCR derives from a woman aged 25 to 45 in good health. The rearrangement joins TRBV11-2 to TRBJ2-7, with TRBD2 matching over 10 bases. The specimen was memory CD4+ T cells sorted from blood. The subset: CD45RA-negative fraction. The CDR3 nucleotides read TGTGCCAGCAGCCAGGGACTAGCGAGCGACGAGCAGTACTTC. Translating gives CASSQGLASDEQYF.